The entry below gives a single T cell receptor beta chain sequence along with its context. The antigen is unknown. 60 Vbeta and 13 Jbeta primers were used in PCR. Here immunoSEQ multiplex PCR was the method, and the copy in TCRdb shows in-frame clones only, minus some. The sample has about 120,000 clones; approximately 75% are singletons. Germline CDR1 is SGDLS and CDR2 is YYNGEE. The CDR3 runs 19 residues. V shed 0 bases and J 1 base; nucleotides not matched to a gene: 8. This specimen comes from a study of cytomegalovirus exposure and HLA in healthy donors. Across the whole study: Drawn from HLA-typed donors, tens of millions of unique TCRs were held in an early data release. Study results and caveats: What a later analysis showed was that several of the most significant clusters appeared linked to common viral pathogens. Later on, an analysis tied 15,000 to 20,000 TCR beta sequences to HLA alleles at 0.05 false discovery rate. The classifier was said to identify cytomegalovirus status with high specificity and sensitivity.

The rearrangement joins TRBV9 to TRBJ2-3; 13 bases agree with TRBD2. Sequencing was done on a sample of PBMCs. This TCR derives from a man in his fifties in good health and CMV-seropositive. The CDR3 DNA follows: TGTGCCAGCAGCGTAGCTACCACTAGCGGGGGGGCCCGCACAGATACGCAGTATTTT. Translation gives CASSVATTSGGARTDTQYF.